This entry is about one TCR beta chain. At one end the junction does not follow the germline gene, possibly because of a read error. This entry belongs to a study of tumor-infiltrating lymphocytes in oesophageal squamous cell carcinoma. This CDR3 is built from 16 residues. CDR1 is SSHAT and CDR2 is FNYEAQ in the germline V gene (reference sequence). TCRdb ran MiXCR on the PCR reads and lists one entry per CDR3 protein. In the table there are approximately 12,000 distinct CDR3 sequences, less than 70% of which are singletons. The sequence was obtained from a male donor with esophageal squamous cell carcinoma. The chain links TRBV7-7 to TRBJ2-5; 7 bases fit TRBD2. Sequenced input: esophageal tumor tissue. For the CDR3, the DNA is TGTGCTAGCAGCCCCGGGGTAGCGGGCTCTCAAGAGACCCAGTACTTC. Residues: CASSPGVAGSQETQYF.